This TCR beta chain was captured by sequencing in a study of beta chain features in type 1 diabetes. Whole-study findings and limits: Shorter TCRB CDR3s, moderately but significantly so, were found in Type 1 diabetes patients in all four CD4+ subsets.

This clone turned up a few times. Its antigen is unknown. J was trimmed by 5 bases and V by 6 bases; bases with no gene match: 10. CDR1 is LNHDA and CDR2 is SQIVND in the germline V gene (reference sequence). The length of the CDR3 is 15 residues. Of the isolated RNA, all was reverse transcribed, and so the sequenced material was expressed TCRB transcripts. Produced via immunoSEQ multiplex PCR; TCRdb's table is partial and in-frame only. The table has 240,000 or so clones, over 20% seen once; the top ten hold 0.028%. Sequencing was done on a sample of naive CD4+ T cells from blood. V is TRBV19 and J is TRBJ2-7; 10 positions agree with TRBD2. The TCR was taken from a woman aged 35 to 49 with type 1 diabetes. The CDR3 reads CASRNLAGGGNEQYF. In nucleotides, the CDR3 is TGTGCCAGTAGGAATTTAGCGGGAGGCGGAAACGAGCAGTACTTC.